Listed below are T cell receptor beta chains from one sample, sequenced in a study of Tregs in tolerant kidney transplant recipients. The table came from immunoSEQ multiplex PCR; TCRdb's copy has only in-frame clones and leaves some out. This sample has some 240,000 clones, with roughly 80% found just once. The sequencing input was CD4+ T cells from blood. The receptors originated from a human donor in good health. Each CDR3 is given with its conserved first and last residue. A D gene is named only where the DNA matches it firmly. Not every row has a clone size; where given, it reads once, few, many or a size class.

v_call: TRBV5-1; clone_size: -; d_call: TRBD2; j_call: TRBJ2-1; cdr3_nt: TGCGCCAGCAGCCCACTAGCGGGAGGTGGGAATGAGCAGTTCTTC; cdr3_aa: CASSPLAGGGNEQFF
v_call: TRBV7-2; clone_size: -; d_call: TRBD1; j_call: TRBJ1-1; cdr3_nt: TGTGCCAGCACCCCCGACAGGGCCCTGAACACTGAAGCTTTCTTT; cdr3_aa: CASTPDRALNTEAFF
v_call: TRBV6-5; clone_size: few; d_call: -; j_call: TRBJ1-1; cdr3_nt: TGTGCCAGCAGTATCCATTCAGGGAATACTGAAGCTTTCTTT; cdr3_aa: CASSIHSGNTEAFF
v_call: TRBV11-2; clone_size: -; d_call: -; j_call: TRBJ2-3; cdr3_nt: TGTGCCAGCGCCTCCCCCAGCACAGATACGCAGTATTTT; cdr3_aa: CASASPSTDTQYF
v_call: TRBV4-1; clone_size: -; d_call: -; j_call: TRBJ2-7; cdr3_nt: TGCGCCAGCAGCCATGCAGGGGAACACGAGCAGTACTTC; cdr3_aa: CASSHAGEHEQYF
v_call: TRBV18; clone_size: -; d_call: TRBD1; j_call: TRBJ2-4; cdr3_nt: TGTGCCAGCTCACCCCAAGGACAGGGAGGAAAAAACATTCAGTACTTC; cdr3_aa: CASSPQGQGGKNIQYF
v_call: TRBV4-1; clone_size: -; d_call: TRBD1; j_call: TRBJ1-2; cdr3_nt: TGCGCCAGCAGCCACCCGGACAGGCTCTATGGCTACACCTTC; cdr3_aa: CASSHPDRLYGYTF
v_call: TRBV6-4; clone_size: -; d_call: -; j_call: TRBJ2-3; cdr3_nt: TGTGCCAGCAGTGACTCGATTTCGGCAGGTACGCAGTATTTT; cdr3_aa: CASSDSISAGTQYF
v_call: TRBV4-2; clone_size: -; d_call: -; j_call: TRBJ2-7; cdr3_nt: TGTGCCAGCAGCTCCCTAGTCGGTGGGCGGGACGAGCAGTACTTC; cdr3_aa: CASSSLVGGRDEQYF
v_call: TRBV6-1; clone_size: -; d_call: TRBD1; j_call: TRBJ2-5; cdr3_nt: TGTGCCAGCAGTGAATTGATCGGACAGGGTGGGGAGACCCAGTACTTC; cdr3_aa: CASSELIGQGGETQYF
v_call: TRBV5-6; clone_size: -; d_call: TRBD2; j_call: TRBJ2-1; cdr3_nt: TGTGCCAGCAGCCCAGGATTTAGCGGGGGGGCCGGCAATGAGCAGTTCTTC; cdr3_aa: CASSPGFSGGAGNEQFF
v_call: TRBV13; clone_size: once; d_call: -; j_call: TRBJ2-7; cdr3_nt: TGTGCCAGCACCCTCGAAAGCTACGAGCAGTACTTC; cdr3_aa: CASTLESYEQYF
v_call: TRBV7-2; clone_size: few; d_call: TRBD2; j_call: TRBJ2-7; cdr3_nt: TGTGCCAGCAGCTCGCGTGGGGGAGGGACCCGCGAGCAGTACTTC; cdr3_aa: CASSSRGGGTREQYF
v_call: TRBV6-1; clone_size: -; d_call: -; j_call: TRBJ2-1; cdr3_nt: TGTGCCAGCAGTGGCGGGCGGACCCTTCCTTCCTACAATGAGCAGTTCTTC; cdr3_aa: CASSGGRTLPSYNEQFF
v_call: TRBV4-2; clone_size: -; d_call: TRBD2; j_call: TRBJ2-1; cdr3_nt: TGTGCCAGCAGCCAAGAAGTGGGAGGGCCGGTTGAGCAGTTCTTC; cdr3_aa: CASSQEVGGPVEQFF
v_call: TRBV18; clone_size: -; d_call: -; j_call: TRBJ1-5; cdr3_nt: TGTGCCAGCTCACCAGGGGGTACGGGACAGCCCCAGCATTTT; cdr3_aa: CASSPGGTGQPQHF
v_call: TRBV29-1; clone_size: -; d_call: -; j_call: TRBJ2-3; cdr3_nt: TGCAGCGTTGGCAGGCCTCCAGATACGCAGTATTTT; cdr3_aa: CSVGRPPDTQYF
v_call: TRBV10-1; clone_size: -; d_call: TRBD1; j_call: TRBJ1-1; cdr3_nt: TGCGCCAGCAGAGACGACAGGGGGAACACTGAAGCTTTCTTT; cdr3_aa: CASRDDRGNTEAFF
v_call: TRBV5-1; clone_size: -; d_call: TRBD2; j_call: TRBJ2-3; cdr3_nt: TGCGCCAGCAGCGAATTAGCGGGGGGGAGCACAGATACGCAGTATTTT; cdr3_aa: CASSELAGGSTDTQYF
v_call: TRBV21-1; clone_size: -; d_call: -; j_call: TRBJ2-3; cdr3_nt: TGTGCCAGCAGCAAAGGTCGACGGAGCACAGATACGCAGTATTTT; cdr3_aa: CASSKGRRSTDTQYF
v_call: TRBV28; clone_size: -; d_call: -; j_call: TRBJ1-5; cdr3_nt: TGTGCCAGCATTCTGGGCGGGGTAGAGAATCAGCCCCAGCATTTT; cdr3_aa: CASILGGVENQPQHF
v_call: TRBV5-1; clone_size: -; d_call: TRBD1; j_call: TRBJ1-1; cdr3_nt: TGCGCCAGCAGCTTGACGACAGGGGGCCCATATGAAGCTTTCTTT; cdr3_aa: CASSLTTGGPYEAFF
v_call: TRBV10-1; clone_size: -; d_call: -; j_call: TRBJ2-5; cdr3_nt: TGCGCCAGCAGCAAAGGGCAGGGAGGTTTTGGAGAGACCCAGTACTTC; cdr3_aa: CASSKGQGGFGETQYF
v_call: TRBV6-5; clone_size: -; d_call: -; j_call: TRBJ1-1; cdr3_nt: TGTGCCAGCAGTGTTTCACGGAAGGGCACTGAAGCTTTCTTT; cdr3_aa: CASSVSRKGTEAFF
v_call: TRBV9; clone_size: -; d_call: -; j_call: TRBJ2-5; cdr3_nt: TGTGCCAGCAGCGTGCAGCCTACCGTCCAAGAGACCCAGTACTTC; cdr3_aa: CASSVQPTVQETQYF
v_call: TRBV25-1; clone_size: -; d_call: TRBD2; j_call: TRBJ2-1; cdr3_nt: TGTGCCAGCAGTGGAACTAGCGGGAGCTCCTACAATGAGCAGTTCTTC; cdr3_aa: CASSGTSGSSYNEQFF
v_call: TRBV6-1; clone_size: -; d_call: TRBD2; j_call: TRBJ2-3; cdr3_nt: TGTGCCAGCAGGGAGGCGGGGGGCACAGATACGCAGTATTTT; cdr3_aa: CASREAGGTDTQYF
v_call: TRBV10-2; clone_size: -; d_call: TRBD1; j_call: TRBJ2-5; cdr3_nt: TGCGCCAGCAGTAAAAACAGGGGGCCTAGCAAGTGGTCCCAGTACTTC; cdr3_aa: CASSKNRGPSKWSQYF
v_call: TRBV6-5; clone_size: -; d_call: -; j_call: TRBJ1-1; cdr3_nt: TGTGCCAGCACCCACCCCGGGGACCCGAAGGCTTTCTTT; cdr3_aa: CASTHPGDPKAFF
v_call: TRBV21-1; clone_size: -; d_call: -; j_call: TRBJ2-7; cdr3_nt: TGTGCCAGCAGCTCGTGGGCACAGGGATTCTACGAGCAGTACTTC; cdr3_aa: CASSSWAQGFYEQYF
v_call: TRBV5-1; clone_size: -; d_call: TRBD2; j_call: TRBJ2-5; cdr3_nt: TGCGCCAGCAGCTTGCCTAGCGGGGGCTGGGGCCAAGAGACCCAGTACTTC; cdr3_aa: CASSLPSGGWGQETQYF
v_call: TRBV7-9; clone_size: -; d_call: -; j_call: TRBJ1-6; cdr3_nt: TGTGCCAGCAGCCACAGAAGCTCCTATAATTCACCCCTCCACTTT; cdr3_aa: CASSHRSSYNSPLHF
v_call: TRBV5-1; clone_size: -; d_call: TRBD1; j_call: TRBJ1-4; cdr3_nt: TGCGCCAGCAGCTTGGAGGCGACAGGGGAGTCGGGAGAAAAACTGTTTTTT; cdr3_aa: CASSLEATGESGEKLFF
v_call: TRBV18; clone_size: -; d_call: -; j_call: TRBJ1-1; cdr3_nt: TGTGCCAGCTCTTCTCTGGGGATTCTCGGGGTGAACACTGAAGCTTTCTTT; cdr3_aa: CASSSLGILGVNTEAFF
v_call: TRBV30; clone_size: -; d_call: -; j_call: TRBJ1-3; cdr3_nt: TGTGCCCTCGACACCTCTGGAAACACCATATATTTT; cdr3_aa: CALDTSGNTIYF
v_call: TRBV28; clone_size: few; d_call: -; j_call: TRBJ2-7; cdr3_nt: TGTGCCAGCCTCCTCCCGGGACCAGGCTACGAGCAGTACTTC; cdr3_aa: CASLLPGPGYEQYF
v_call: TRBV2; clone_size: -; d_call: -; j_call: TRBJ1-2; cdr3_nt: TGTGCCAGCAGTGAAAGACAGAATGATGGCTACACCTTC; cdr3_aa: CASSERQNDGYTF
v_call: TRBV6-4; clone_size: -; d_call: -; j_call: TRBJ2-3; cdr3_nt: TGTGCCAGCACCGGGCGGGCAGCTCCTAGCACAGATACGCAGTATTTT; cdr3_aa: CASTGRAAPSTDTQYF
v_call: TRBV6-5; clone_size: -; d_call: -; j_call: TRBJ2-7; cdr3_nt: TGTGCCAGCAGGAGCTTAGGGGACGAGCAGTACTTC; cdr3_aa: CASRSLGDEQYF
v_call: TRBV4-1; clone_size: -; d_call: -; j_call: TRBJ2-1; cdr3_nt: TGCGCCAGCAGCCAAGTTTCCCTATCACAGGGTCATGAGCAGTTCTTC; cdr3_aa: CASSQVSLSQGHEQFF
v_call: TRBV5-1; clone_size: -; d_call: TRBD1; j_call: TRBJ2-7; cdr3_nt: TGCGCCAGCAGCTTGGGGGGGACAGGGACGTACGAGCAGTACTTC; cdr3_aa: CASSLGGTGTYEQYF
v_call: TRBV7-8; clone_size: -; d_call: -; j_call: TRBJ2-7; cdr3_nt: TGTGCCAGCAGCTTAGCTTCGGGATCCCTCGAGCAGTACTTC; cdr3_aa: CASSLASGSLEQYF